Below are 27 T cell receptor beta chains sequenced from a single sample in a study of shared clonotypes between healthy human individuals. Repertoires were generated with immunoSEQ multiplex PCR, while TCRdb's copy carries only in-frame clones and drops some. The sample lists 450,000 or so clones; roughly 80% were seen once. Sample: PBMCs. Receptor source: a woman aged 40 to 50 in good health. Some clones in this sample may be carry-over from other donors' samples.

As regards this clone: An end of the junction differs from the germline gene, which may be a read error. The CDR3 DNA reads as TGTGCCGGCAGTTACGAGACAGGCGGTTCACCCCTCCACTTT. Protein product: CAGSYETGGSPLHF. V usage is TRBV6-6 and J usage is TRBJ1-6; TRBD1 might be the D (6 bases). Germline CDR1 and CDR2: MNHNY and SVGAGI (reference sequence). CDR3 length equals 14 residues.

This clone appeared many times. The CDR3 DNA is TGTGCCACCAGCAGAGATGGTCGGGCAGGTACTGAAGCTTTCTTT. Translation gives CATSRDGRAGTEAFF. The V and J genes are TRBV15 and TRBJ1-1, with no clear D. Germline CDR1 LNHNV, CDR2 YYDKDF (reference sequence). CDR3 size: 15 residues. The V end lost 0 bases, the J end lost 5 bases, and 13 bases lay between the germline ends. Full variable domain (remainder filled in from reference TRBV15 and TRBJ1-1): DAMVIQNPRYQVTQFGKPVTLSCSQTLNHNVMYWYQQKSSQAPKLLFHYYDKDFNNEADTPDNFQSRRPNTSFCFLDIRSPGLGDTAMYLCATSRDGRAGTEAFFGQGTRLTVV.

In this sample, this clone turned up a few times. Other DNA sequences in this specimen translate into the identical CDR3. The rearrangement uses TRBV15 and TRBJ1-4, with unresolved D. Trimming shortened V by 1 base and J by 12 bases, and 12 bases separated the two germline ends. The CDR3 is 13 residues long. Germline V gene lookup returns CDR1 LNHNV and CDR2 YYDKDF (reference sequence). CDR3 sequence (DNA): TGTGCCACCAGCAGAGGAATCTCCGGGGAACTGTTTTTT. It is translated as CATSRGISGELFF.

The DNA of the CDR3 is TGTGCCAGCAGTGAACCGTGGAATCAGCCCCAGCATTTT. As protein: CASSEPWNQPQHF. The V call is TRBV6-1, the J call TRBJ1-5; D gene uncertain. CDR1 MNHNS and CDR2 SASEGT come from the germline V gene. The V end was cut by 2 bases, the J end by 4 bases, with 6 bases between. The CDR3 is made up of 13 amino acids.

About this clone itself: A far more abundant clone sits one base away, making this likely a read error. V and J are TRBV4-1 and TRBJ1-1; D not resolved. Germline V lookup: CDR1 MGHRA, CDR2 YSYEKL. This CDR3 has 12 residues. The CDR3 sequence is CAGSLPGTEAFF. The CDR3 DNA follows: TGCGCCGGCAGCCTCCCCGGCACTGAAGCTTTCTTT.

A single count supports this clone. V and J are TRBV10-1 and TRBJ2-3; TRBD2 matches 8 bases. The CDR3 runs 14 residues. CDR1 is WNHNN, CDR2 SYGVQD, per germline (reference sequence). J was trimmed by 2 bases and V by 4 bases; bases with no gene match: 2. The DNA for the CDR3 is TGCGCCAGCAGTGGACTAGCGAACACAGATACGCAGTATTTT. Translation gives CASSGLANTDTQYF.

The CDR3 region is CASSSPQLGGKETQYF. The CDR3 DNA reads as TGTGCCAGCAGTTCCCCCCAACTAGGGGGAAAGGAGACCCAGTACTTC. The J gene is TRBJ2-5, the V gene TRBV28; a weak D match, TRBD1 (6 bases). The germline V gene has CDR1 MDHEN and CDR2 SYDVKM. The length of the CDR3 is 16 residues. V was cut by 4 bases and J by 5 bases, with 20 bases left in between.

This clone has at least ten counts. The V gene is TRBV7-2, the J gene TRBJ1-3, with D unclear. CDR3 length: 16 amino acids. The germline V and J ends were trimmed by 5 bases and 4 bases, with 18 bases remaining between them. Germline V CDR1 and CDR2: SGHTA, FQGNSA. DNA of the CDR3: TGTGCCAGCAGCCCAAGAGGTCGGCCGGGCGGAAACACCATATATTTT. This sequence encodes CASSPRGRPGGNTIYF. The variable domain in full, completed from reference TRBV7-2 and TRBJ1-3, reads GAGVSQSPSNKVTEKGKDVELRCDPISGHTALYWYRQSLGQGLEFLIYFQGNSAPDKSGLPSDRFSAERTGGSVSTLTIQRTQQEDSAVYLCASSPRGRPGGNTIYFGEGSWLTVV.

The sample holds one count of this clone. Since a far larger clone is one base different, this is likely a read error. Distinct nucleotide sequences in the sample also encode this CDR3. This sequence joins TRBV4-1 and TRBJ2-7; TRBD2 might be the D (6 bases). With 3 bases removed from V and 5 bases from J, the gap between germline ends came to 17 bases. This CDR3 is 15 amino acids long. Germline V CDR1 and CDR2: MGHRA, YSYEKL. The CDR3 bases are TGCGCCAGCAGCCACCTGACTAGTGGGAGTAACGAGCAGTACTTC. It yields the protein CASSHLTSGSNEQYF.

This clone was recorded only once. The genes are TRBV18 and TRBJ2-7; tentative D call: TRBD1 (6 bases). In germline, CDR1 is KGHSH, CDR2 LQKENI. The CDR3 loop spans 15 amino acids. Trimming took 2 bases from V and 1 from J, leaving 12 bases between them. The CDR3 region has the DNA TGTGCCAGCTCACCAGCAGGGGACCCTTCCTACGAGCAGTACTTC. This sequence encodes CASSPAGDPSYEQYF.

V gene TRBV7-2 combines with J gene TRBJ1-2, with 7 positions matching TRBD1. J was trimmed by 10 bases and V by 0 bases; bases with no gene match: 5. The CDR3 extends over 13 amino acids. Germline-derived CDR1 and CDR2 are SGHTA and FQGNSA. CDR3 nucleotide sequence: TGTGCCAGCAGCTTAGCCTGGACAGGCCTCTACACCTTC. Protein: CASSLAWTGLYTF.

The CDR3 is CASSSTGGPSGNTIYF. The CDR3 DNA is TGTGCCAGCAGCTCGACAGGGGGCCCCTCTGGAAACACCATATATTTT. This chain connects TRBV7-9 to TRBJ1-3, with TRBD1 matching over 10 bases. V trimming: 4 bases; J trimming: 0 bases; junction bases outside the gene matches: 3. CDR3 length: 16 residues. In germline, CDR1 is SEHNR, CDR2 FQNEAQ (reference sequence).

A few counts support this clone. CDR3 residues: CASSFGLAGFDEQFF. In nucleotides, the CDR3 is TGCGCCAGCAGCTTCGGACTAGCGGGATTCGATGAGCAGTTCTTC. The rearrangement joins TRBV5-1 to TRBJ2-1; 12 bases line up with TRBD2. Germline-derived CDR1 and CDR2 are SGHRS and YFSETQ. V was pared by 2 bases and J by 8 bases, with 5 bases of the junction left unmatched. The CDR3 has 15 residues.

This clone came up a few times. The J gene is TRBJ1-5, the V gene TRBV30, with unresolved D. Germline V CDR1 and CDR2: GTSNPN, SVGIG (reference sequence). Trimming took 0 bases from V and 7 from J, leaving 7 bases between them. There are 12 residues in the CDR3. The CDR3 DNA follows: TGTGCCTGGAGTGTAGTTGGGCAGCCCCAGCATTTT. Translated, it gives CAWSVVGQPQHF. The variable domain in full, with the rest retrieved from reference TRBV30 and TRBJ1-5, is SQTIHQWPATLVQPVGSPLSLECTVEGTSNPNLYWYRQAAGRGLQLLFYSVGIGQISSEVPQNLSASRPQDRQFILSSKKLLLSDSGFYLCAWSVVGQPQHFGDGTRLSIL.

The V call is TRBV4-1, the J call TRBJ2-1, with TRBD2 matching 12 bases. Germline values: CDR1 MGHRA, CDR2 YSYEKL. The CDR3 loop spans 20 amino acids. The trim removed 0 bases at V and 4 bases at J, leaving 13 bases unmatched. CDR3 protein: CASSQDDPGLAGQPYNEQFF. In DNA, the CDR3 is TGCGCCAGCAGCCAAGACGATCCGGGACTAGCGGGTCAGCCTTACAATGAGCAGTTCTTC.

This clone was found many times. In the same sample, other DNA sequences code for this CDR3. This sequence joins TRBV5-1 and TRBJ2-1; 8 bases agree with TRBD1. The CDR3 runs 15 residues. CDR1 SGHRS and CDR2 YFSETQ come from the germline V gene. Unmatched junction bases numbered 2, after V lost 3 bases and J lost 0 bases. CDR3 DNA sequence: TGCGCCAGCAGCTCAGGACAGGGCTCCTACAATGAGCAGTTCTTC. Amino acid sequence: CASSSGQGSYNEQFF.

The chain employs TRBV29-1 and TRBJ2-5; D remains ambiguous. The V gene lost 4 bases and the J gene lost 2 bases, with 14 bases spanning the gap. The CDR3 is made up of 14 amino acids. Germline V gene lookup returns CDR1 SQVTM and CDR2 ANQGSEA. The CDR3 DNA follows: TGCAGCGTTGTGGGTAGGCAGCTACAAGAGACCCAGTACTTC. This translates into CSVVGRQLQETQYF.

CDR3 in amino acids: CASSQVLRDRGGENIQYF. The CDR3 DNA reads TGCGCCAGCAGCCAAGTCCTTCGGGACAGGGGAGGAGAAAACATTCAGTACTTC. The chain combines TRBV4-3 with TRBJ2-4; 10 nucleotides agree with TRBD1. Losses at the gene ends were 1 base for V and 5 bases for J; bases not matched to a gene: 11. The CDR3 contains 18 residues. Germline lookup yields CDR1 LGHNA and CDR2 YSLEER.

The rearrangement joins TRBV11-3 to TRBJ1-3; D is unresolved. V dropped 5 bases and J dropped 3 bases, with 17 bases sitting between them. CDR3 size: 16 residues. The germline V gene encodes CDR1 SGHNT and CDR2 YENEEA. CDR3 nucleotide sequence: TGTGCCAGCAGCCCCCGGGCGGGGTTGAGTGGAAACACCATATATTTT. The encoded protein is CASSPRAGLSGNTIYF.

The chain recombines TRBV5-1 with TRBJ2-1, with TRBD2 matching over 11 bases. Germline V gene lookup returns CDR1 SGHRS and CDR2 YFSETQ. The CDR3 covers 20 residues. Trimming removed 4 bases from V and 8 bases from J; junction bases left unmatched: 23. The DNA of the CDR3 is TGCGCCAGCAGCCCCGGGGACAGTTTTGGACTAGCGGGTACTGGCGATGAGCAGTTCTTC. This translates into CASSPGDSFGLAGTGDEQFF.

This rearrangement joins TRBV28 to TRBJ1-5, with D possibly TRBD1 on 5 matching bases. The CDR3 totals 14 residues. CDR1 and CDR2 (germline): MDHEN, SYDVKM. Deletions cut 5 bases from V and 3 bases from J, with 11 bases between. CDR3 DNA sequence: TGTGCCAGCAGTCAGGGAGGGAACAATCAGCCCCAGCATTTT. Translating gives CASSQGGNNQPQHF.

The rearrangement links TRBV5-1 to TRBJ1-2; 7 bases are a match to TRBD1. After removal of 5 bases from V and 8 bases from J, the junction contained 12 bases not matched to a gene. Germline V lookup: CDR1 SGHRS, CDR2 YFSETQ. The CDR3 has 14 amino acids. The DNA for the CDR3 is TGCGCCAGCAGTCTTACAGGGGCGCAGGGAGGCTACACCTTC. Translated, it gives CASSLTGAQGGYTF.

This clone has only a few counts. The J gene is TRBJ2-3, the V gene TRBV7-9, with D possibly matching TRBD2 (7 bases). The germline V and J ends were trimmed by 6 bases and 2 bases, with 15 bases remaining between them. Germline lookup yields CDR1 SEHNR and CDR2 FQNEAQ (reference sequence). The CDR3 contains 15 residues. CDR3 protein: CASREGGFITDTQYF. In DNA form, the CDR3 reads TGTGCCAGCAGAGAGGGGGGGTTCATCACAGATACGCAGTATTTT.

The chain carries TRBV18 and TRBJ1-1; D gene ambiguous. Germline V gene lookup returns CDR1 KGHSH and CDR2 LQKENI. Trimming left V 3 bases short and J 2 bases short, with 10 bases between. This CDR3 is 14 amino acids long. The CDR3 sequence: CASSPGVRNTEAFF. The CDR3 region has the DNA TGTGCCAGCTCACCCGGGGTTCGAAACACTGAAGCTTTCTTT.

J is TRBJ1-2 and V is TRBV6-5; 12 nucleotides line up with TRBD1. V shed 0 bases and J 7 bases; nucleotides not matched to a gene: 3. Germline loops: CDR1 MNHEY, CDR2 SVGAGI. CDR3 size: 15 residues. CDR3 DNA: TGTGCCAGCAGTTACTCAGCGGGACAGGGGGCTGGCTACACCTTC. It is translated as CASSYSAGQGAGYTF.

This chain uses TRBV7-8 with TRBJ1-4; D gene unclear. The germline CDR1 and CDR2 sequences are SGHVS and FQNEAQ. This CDR3 region has 15 residues. The V gene lost 1 base and the J gene lost 10 bases, with 16 bases spanning the gap. In DNA, the CDR3 is TGTGCCAGCAGCTTAGATGGGCCCGGGGATGGAAAACTGTTTTTT. Amino acid sequence: CASSLDGPGDGKLFF.

The chain carries TRBV18 and TRBJ2-3; either TRBD1 or TRBD2 may fit D (5 bases each). The CDR3 contains 13 residues. With 6 bases removed from V and 8 bases from J, the gap between germline ends came to 15 bases. In germline, CDR1 is KGHSH, CDR2 LQKENI. CDR3 sequence: CASSEGTAATQYF. CDR3 DNA sequence: TGTGCCAGCTCGGAAGGGACCGCGGCTACGCAGTATTTT. The entire variable domain, with the rest obtained from reference TRBV18 and TRBJ2-3, is as follows: NAGVMQNPRHLVRRRGQEARLRCSPMKGHSHVYWYRQLPEEGLKFMVYLQKENIIDESGMPKERFSAEFPKEGPSILRIQQVVRGDSAAYFCASSEGTAATQYFGPGTRLTVL.